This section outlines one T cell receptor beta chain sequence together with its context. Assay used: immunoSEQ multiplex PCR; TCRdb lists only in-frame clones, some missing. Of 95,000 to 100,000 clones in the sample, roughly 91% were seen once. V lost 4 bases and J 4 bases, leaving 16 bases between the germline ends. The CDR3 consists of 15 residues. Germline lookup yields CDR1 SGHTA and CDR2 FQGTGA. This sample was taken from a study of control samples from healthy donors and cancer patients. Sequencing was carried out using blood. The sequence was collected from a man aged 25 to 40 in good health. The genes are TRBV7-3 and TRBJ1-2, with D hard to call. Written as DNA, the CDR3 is TGTGCCAGCAGCTCTGGGCCCGGGCGGATCTATGGCTACACCTTC. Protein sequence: CASSSGPGRIYGYTF. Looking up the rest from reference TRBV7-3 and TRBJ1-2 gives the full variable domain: GAGVSQTPSNKVTEKGKYVELRCDPISGHTALYWYRQSLGQGPEFLIYFQGTGAADDSGLPNDRFFAVRPEGSVSTLKIQRTERGDSAVYLCASSSGPGRIYGYTFGSGTRLTVV.